This TCR beta chain was sequenced during a study of Ad26.COV2.S vaccination and SARS-CoV-2 variants. Measured with immunoSEQ multiplex PCR; TCRdb has only the in-frame clones, and not every one. The table includes about 680,000 clones, roughly 90% detected once. Trimming removed 3 bases from V and 0 bases from J, with 12 bases in between. This CDR3 contains 16 residues. Germline CDR1 and CDR2: SGHTA and FQGTGA. This clone came up a few times. Treatment meaning: 15 to 20 received Ad26.COV2.S at low or high dose, single or two shots; roughly 5 received placebo; per-sample allocation not given. Collection of the samples took place on day 63 after the first injection of vaccine or placebo.

This TCR came from a person between 18 and 65 years old who received the Ad26.COV2.S COVID-19 vaccine or a placebo. Sequencing was performed on peripheral blood, taken in a trial of Ad26.COV2.S vaccine versus placebo. This sequence joins TRBV7-3 and TRBJ1-3, with D possibly matching TRBD1 (5 bases). The CDR3 here is CASSLGSGSSGNTIYF. Written as DNA, the CDR3 is TGTGCCAGCAGCTTGGGATCAGGGAGCTCTGGAAACACCATATATTTT. The whole variable domain, remainder taken from reference TRBV7-3 and TRBJ1-3, is GAGVSQTPSNKVTEKGKYVELRCDPISGHTALYWYRQSLGQGPEFLIYFQGTGAADDSGLPNDRFFAVRPEGSVSTLKIQRTERGDSAVYLCASSLGSGSSGNTIYFGEGSWLTVV.